The rows below give T cell receptor beta chains drawn from one sample of a study of blood T cells in healthy people across ages. TCRdb recomputed calls from the 5' RACE reads with MiXCR, one row per CDR3 protein. The repertoire holds hundreds of thousands of distinct CDR3 sequences, with less than 60% as singletons. Source material: blood. Receptor source: an elderly man in good health. Each CDR3 is given with its conserved first and last residue. A D gene is named only where the DNA matches it firmly. Size values are once, few and many counts, or a class for expanded clones, and some rows have none.

size	V	D	J	CDR3	DNA
many	TRBV12-3/TRBV12-4	TRBD1	TRBJ2-7	CASSLGDSQFYEQYF	TGTGCCAGCAGTTTAGGGGACAGCCAGTTCTACGAGCAGTACTTC
-	TRBV6-5	-	TRBJ2-5	CASSSHGEFGGPGETQYF	TGTGCCAGCAGTTCCCACGGCGAGTTTGGGGGGCCGGGAGAGACCCAGTACTTC
-	TRBV2	-	TRBJ1-6	CASRDSTSNSPLHF	TGTGCCAGCAGGGACAGTACAAGTAATTCACCCCTCCACTTT
-	TRBV7-2	-	TRBJ1-4	CASSLAASRNNEKLFF	TGTGCCAGCAGCTTAGCCGCTTCCCGGAACAATGAAAAACTGTTTTTT
many	TRBV9	TRBD2	TRBJ2-5	CASSVMGTTHNEQYF	TGTGCCAGCAGCGTAATGGGGACTACCCACAATGAGCAGTACTTC
-	TRBV20-1	TRBD2	TRBJ2-5	CSAKPGLAGVLETQYF	TGCAGTGCTAAGCCGGGACTAGCGGGAGTTTTGGAGACCCAGTACTTC
-	TRBV18	-	TRBJ2-6	CASSPISLRSGANVLTF	TGTGCCAGCTCACCAATCAGTCTTCGCTCTGGGGCCAACGTCCTGACTTTC
-	TRBV27	TRBD2	TRBJ2-2	CASRTSGGTGELFF	TGTGCCAGCAGGACTAGCGGGGGCACCGGGGAGCTGTTTTTT
once	TRBV15	TRBD1	TRBJ2-4	CATSKVRDRAIQYF	TGTGCCACCAGCAAGGTCCGGGACAGGGCCATTCAGTACTTC
-	TRBV3-1	-	TRBJ2-1	CASSRGLGDLDEQFF	TGTGCCAGCAGTCGGGGCTTGGGTGACTTGGATGAGCAGTTCTTC
-	TRBV20-1	-	TRBJ2-7	CSARVSYERYF	TGCAGTGCTAGAGTCTCCTACGAGCGGTACTTC
once	TRBV7-2	TRBD2	TRBJ2-5	CACSWSSGGEETQYF	TGTGCCTGCAGCTGGTCTAGCGGGGGGGAAGAGACCCAGTACTTC
-	TRBV7-9	-	TRBJ1-1	CASSLAGHTEAFF	TGTGCCAGCAGCTTAGCTGGACACACTGAAGCTTTCTTT
few	TRBV20-1	-	TRBJ2-1	CSARDAGLREEGSYNEQFF	TGCAGTGCTAGAGATGCGGGTCTCAGGGAGGAGGGCTCCTACAATGAGCAGTTCTTC
-	TRBV5-1	-	TRBJ1-6	CASSLAGEGDSPLHF	TGCGCCAGCAGCTTGGCCGGGGAAGGGGATTCACCCCTCCACTTT
-	TRBV21-1	-	TRBJ2-2	CASSGQLETGELFF	TGTGCCAGCAGCGGACAGCTCGAAACCGGGGAGCTGTTTTTT
few	TRBV20-1	-	TRBJ2-3	CSARVTGAAQYF	TGCAGTGCTAGAGTGACGGGGGCTGCGCAGTATTTT
few	TRBV6-1	-	TRBJ1-5	CASSESISGFSNQPQHF	TGTGCCAGCAGTGAAAGTATATCGGGATTTAGCAATCAGCCCCAGCATTTT
-	TRBV20-1	TRBD1	TRBJ1-6	CSAREKLDRAGSPLHF	TGCAGTGCTAGAGAGAAACTGGACAGGGCAGGTTCACCCCTCCACTTT
few	TRBV11-3	TRBD2	TRBJ2-7	CASSLGNSGSYEQYF	TGTGCCAGCAGCTTAGGCAATAGCGGGAGCTACGAGCAGTACTTC
few	TRBV10-3	-	TRBJ2-3	CAISGSSTDTQYF	TGTGCCATCAGTGGATCGAGCACAGATACGCAGTATTTT
many	TRBV6-2/TRBV6-3	-	TRBJ2-7	CASSRTTRSYEQYF	TGTGCCAGCAGTAGAACGACTAGGTCCTACGAGCAGTACTTC
few	TRBV7-6	-	TRBJ2-3	CASSFGDPYF	TGTGCCAGCAGTTTCGGAGACCCGTATTTT
-	TRBV14	TRBD2	TRBJ2-3	CASSRSGGGTSTDTQYF	TGTGCCAGCAGCCGGAGCGGGGGTGGAACTAGCACAGATACGCAGTATTTT
few	TRBV7-2	TRBD1	TRBJ2-4	CASSFITGAPNIQYF	TGTGCCAGCAGCTTCATAACAGGGGCTCCGAACATTCAGTACTTC
-	TRBV5-6	TRBD2	TRBJ2-4	CASSPSGGKNIQYF	TGTGCCAGCAGCCCCTCGGGGGGGAAGAACATTCAGTACTTC